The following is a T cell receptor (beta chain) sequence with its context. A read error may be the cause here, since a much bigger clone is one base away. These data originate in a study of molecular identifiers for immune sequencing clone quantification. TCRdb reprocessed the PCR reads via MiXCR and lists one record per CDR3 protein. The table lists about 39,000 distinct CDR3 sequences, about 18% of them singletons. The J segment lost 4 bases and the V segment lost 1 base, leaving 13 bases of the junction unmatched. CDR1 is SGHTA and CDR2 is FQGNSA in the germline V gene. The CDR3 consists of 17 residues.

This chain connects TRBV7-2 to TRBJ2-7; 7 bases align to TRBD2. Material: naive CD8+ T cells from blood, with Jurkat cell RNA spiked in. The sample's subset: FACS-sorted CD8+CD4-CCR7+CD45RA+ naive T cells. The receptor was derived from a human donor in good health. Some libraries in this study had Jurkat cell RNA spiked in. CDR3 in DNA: TGTGCCAGCAGCTTAGAAGTCAGACTAGCCGGGGGTTACGAGCAGTACTTC. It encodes CASSLEVRLAGGYEQYF.